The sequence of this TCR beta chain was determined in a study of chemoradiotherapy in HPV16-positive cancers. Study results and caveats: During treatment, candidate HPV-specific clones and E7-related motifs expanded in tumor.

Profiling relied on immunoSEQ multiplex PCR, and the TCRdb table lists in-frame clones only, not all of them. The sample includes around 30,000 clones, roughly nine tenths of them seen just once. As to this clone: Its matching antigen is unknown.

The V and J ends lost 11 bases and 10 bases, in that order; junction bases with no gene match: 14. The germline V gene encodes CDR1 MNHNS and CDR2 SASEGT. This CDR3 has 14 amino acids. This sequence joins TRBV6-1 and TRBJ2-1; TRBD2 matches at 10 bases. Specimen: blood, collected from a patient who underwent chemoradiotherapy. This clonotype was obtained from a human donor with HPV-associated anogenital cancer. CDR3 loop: CAGKQVSGGQEQFF. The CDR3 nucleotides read TGTGCCGGTAAACAAGTTAGCGGGGGGCAAGAGCAGTTCTTC.